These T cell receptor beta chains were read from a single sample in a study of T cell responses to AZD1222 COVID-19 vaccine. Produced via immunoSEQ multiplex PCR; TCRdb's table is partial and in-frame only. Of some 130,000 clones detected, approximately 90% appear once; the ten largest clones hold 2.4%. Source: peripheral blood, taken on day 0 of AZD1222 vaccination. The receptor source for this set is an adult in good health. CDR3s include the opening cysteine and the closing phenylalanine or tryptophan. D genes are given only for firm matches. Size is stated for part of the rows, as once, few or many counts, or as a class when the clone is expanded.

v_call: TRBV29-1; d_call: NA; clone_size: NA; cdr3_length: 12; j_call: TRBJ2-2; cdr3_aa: CSVDLPTGELFF; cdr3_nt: TGCAGCGTTGATTTACCCACCGGGGAGCTGTTTTTT
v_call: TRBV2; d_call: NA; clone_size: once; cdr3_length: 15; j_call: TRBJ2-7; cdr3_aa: CASSDQGQVTYEQYF; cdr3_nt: TGTGCCAGCAGCGACCAAGGCCAGGTAACCTACGAGCAGTACTTC
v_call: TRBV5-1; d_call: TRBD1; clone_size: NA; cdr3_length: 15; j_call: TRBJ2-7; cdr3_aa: CASSLVRDRDYEQYF; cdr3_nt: TGCGCCAGCAGCTTGGTCCGGGACAGAGACTACGAGCAGTACTTC
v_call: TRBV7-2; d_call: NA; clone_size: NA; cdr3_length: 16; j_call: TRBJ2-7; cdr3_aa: CASSRSGTSNLYEQYF; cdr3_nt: TGTGCCAGCAGCAGATCCGGGACTTCCAACCTCTACGAGCAGTACTTC
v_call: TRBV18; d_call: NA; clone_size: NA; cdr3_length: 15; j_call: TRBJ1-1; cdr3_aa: CASSPTGNRNTEAFF; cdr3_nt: TGTGCCAGCTCACCAACAGGGAACCGGAACACTGAAGCTTTCTTT
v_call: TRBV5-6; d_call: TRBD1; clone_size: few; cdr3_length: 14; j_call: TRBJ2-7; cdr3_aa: CASSQQGGSYEQYF; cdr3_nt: TGTGCCAGCAGCCAACAGGGGGGCTCCTACGAGCAGTACTTC
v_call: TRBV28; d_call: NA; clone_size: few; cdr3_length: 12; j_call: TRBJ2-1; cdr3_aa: CATEIPYNEQFF; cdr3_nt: TGTGCCACCGAAATTCCCTACAATGAGCAGTTCTTC
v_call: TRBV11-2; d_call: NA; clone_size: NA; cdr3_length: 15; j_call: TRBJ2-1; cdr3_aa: CASSPPSNSYNEQFF; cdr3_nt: TGTGCCAGCAGCCCACCTAGTAACTCCTACAATGAGCAGTTCTTC
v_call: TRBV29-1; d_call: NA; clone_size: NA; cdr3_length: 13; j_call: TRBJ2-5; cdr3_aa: CSVRQGGIETQYF; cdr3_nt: TGCAGCGTCAGACAGGGAGGGATAGAGACCCAGTACTTC
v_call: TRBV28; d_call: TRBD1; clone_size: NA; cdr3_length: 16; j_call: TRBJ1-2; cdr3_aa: CASSFIGTGSLYGYTF; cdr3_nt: TGTGCCAGCAGTTTCATCGGGACAGGGTCCCTCTATGGCTACACCTTC
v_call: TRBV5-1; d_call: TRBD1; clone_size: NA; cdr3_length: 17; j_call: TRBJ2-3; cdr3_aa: CASSPSRDSYNTDTQYF; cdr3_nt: TGCGCCAGCAGCCCGTCCCGGGACAGTTATAACACAGATACGCAGTATTTT
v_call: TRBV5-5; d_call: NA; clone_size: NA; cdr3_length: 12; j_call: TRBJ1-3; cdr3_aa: CASSLEGNTIYF; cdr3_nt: TGTGCCAGCAGCTTGGAAGGAAACACCATATATTTT
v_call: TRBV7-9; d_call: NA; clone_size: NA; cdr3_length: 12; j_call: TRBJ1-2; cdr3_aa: CASSLDNYGYTF; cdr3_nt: TGTGCCAGCAGCTTGGATAACTATGGCTACACCTTC
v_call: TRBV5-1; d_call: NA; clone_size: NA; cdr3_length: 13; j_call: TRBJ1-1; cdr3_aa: CASSLDLTGEAFF; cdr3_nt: TGCGCCAGCAGCCTGGATTTGACAGGAGAAGCTTTCTTT
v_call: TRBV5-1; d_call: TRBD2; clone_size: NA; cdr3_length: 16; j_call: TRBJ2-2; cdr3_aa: CASSVLAGGQSDGLFF; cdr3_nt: TGCGCCAGCAGCGTCCTAGCGGGAGGCCAATCGGACGGACTGTTTTTT
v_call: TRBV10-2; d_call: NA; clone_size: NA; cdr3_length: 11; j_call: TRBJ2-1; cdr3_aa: CASSVRGEQFF; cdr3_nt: TGCGCCAGCAGCGTCCGGGGTGAGCAGTTCTTC
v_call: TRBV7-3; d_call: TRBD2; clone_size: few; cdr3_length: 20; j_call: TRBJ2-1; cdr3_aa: CASSATGTSGAFSSYNEQFF; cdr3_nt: TGTGCCAGCAGCGCAACCGGGACTAGCGGGGCCTTTAGCTCCTACAATGAGCAGTTCTTC
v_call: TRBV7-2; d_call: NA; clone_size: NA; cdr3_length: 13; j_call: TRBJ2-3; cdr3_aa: CASSLAGGDTQYF; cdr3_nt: TGTGCCAGCAGCTTAGCTGGGGGGGATACGCAGTATTTT
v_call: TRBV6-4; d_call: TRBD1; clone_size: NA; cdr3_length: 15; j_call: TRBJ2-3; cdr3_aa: CASSVEQGGTDTQYF; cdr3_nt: TGTGCCAGCAGTGTTGAACAGGGGGGAACAGATACGCAGTATTTT
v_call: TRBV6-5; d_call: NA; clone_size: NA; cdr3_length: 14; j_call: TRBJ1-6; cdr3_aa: CASSYLGAYSPLHF; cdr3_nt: TGTGCCAGCAGTTACCTCGGGGCGTATTCACCCCTCCACTTT
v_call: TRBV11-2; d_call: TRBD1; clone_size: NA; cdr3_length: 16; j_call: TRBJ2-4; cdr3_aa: CASSSGQILAKNIQYF; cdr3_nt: TGTGCCAGCAGTTCGGGACAGATTTTAGCCAAAAACATTCAGTACTTC
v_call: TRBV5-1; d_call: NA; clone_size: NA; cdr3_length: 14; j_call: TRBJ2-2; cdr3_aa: CASSSGRDTGELFF; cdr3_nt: TGCGCCAGCAGCTCGGGGAGAGACACCGGGGAGCTGTTTTTT
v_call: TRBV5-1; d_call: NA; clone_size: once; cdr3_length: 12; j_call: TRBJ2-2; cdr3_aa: CASKEPGGELFF; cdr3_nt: TGCGCCAGCAAGGAGCCGGGCGGGGAGCTGTTTTTT
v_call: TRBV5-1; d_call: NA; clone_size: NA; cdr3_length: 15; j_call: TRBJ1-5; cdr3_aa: CASSLGGQKNQPQHF; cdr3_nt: TGCGCCAGCAGCTTGGGTGGTCAGAAAAATCAGCCCCAGCATTTT
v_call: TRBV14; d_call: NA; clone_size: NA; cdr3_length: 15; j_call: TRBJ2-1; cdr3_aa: CASSQVRRTDNEQFF; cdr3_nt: TGTGCCAGCAGCCAAGTTCGACGGACTGACAATGAGCAGTTCTTC
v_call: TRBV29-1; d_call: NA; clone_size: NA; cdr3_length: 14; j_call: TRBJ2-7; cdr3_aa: CSVGTRASVSEQYF; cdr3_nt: TGCAGCGTTGGTACCAGGGCTAGCGTCTCCGAGCAGTACTTC
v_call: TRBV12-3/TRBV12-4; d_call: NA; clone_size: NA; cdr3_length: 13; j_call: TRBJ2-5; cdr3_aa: CASRQGREETQYF; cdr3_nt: TGTGCCAGCAGGCAGGGGAGGGAAGAGACCCAGTACTTC
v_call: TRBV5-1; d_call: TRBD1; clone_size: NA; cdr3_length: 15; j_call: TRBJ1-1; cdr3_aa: CASSPRGGMNTEAFF; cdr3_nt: TGCGCCAGCAGCCCACGAGGGGGCATGAACACTGAAGCTTTCTTT
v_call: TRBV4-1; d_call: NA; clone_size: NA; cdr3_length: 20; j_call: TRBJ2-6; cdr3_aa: CASSQDSGGGSFSGANVLTF; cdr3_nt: TGCGCCAGCAGCCAAGATTCGGGAGGGGGCAGTTTCTCTGGGGCCAACGTCCTGACTTTC
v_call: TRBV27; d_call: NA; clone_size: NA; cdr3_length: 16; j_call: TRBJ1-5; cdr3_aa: CASSLMGETPNQPQHF; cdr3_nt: TGTGCCAGCAGTCTTATGGGGGAGACACCCAATCAGCCCCAGCATTTT
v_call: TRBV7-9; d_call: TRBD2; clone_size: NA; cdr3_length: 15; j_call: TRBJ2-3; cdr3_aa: CASSSGTSGGDTQYF; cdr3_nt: TGTGCCAGCAGCTCCGGGACTAGCGGGGGTGATACGCAGTATTTT
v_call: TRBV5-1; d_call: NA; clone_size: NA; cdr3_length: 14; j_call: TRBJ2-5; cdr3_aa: CASSLAPEAGTQYF; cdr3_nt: TGCGCCAGCAGCTTGGCCCCCGAGGCGGGGACCCAGTACTTC
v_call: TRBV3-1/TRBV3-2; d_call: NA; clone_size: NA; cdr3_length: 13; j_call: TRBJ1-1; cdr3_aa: CASSHGANTEAFF; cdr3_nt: TGTGCCAGCAGCCATGGGGCAAACACTGAAGCTTTCTTT
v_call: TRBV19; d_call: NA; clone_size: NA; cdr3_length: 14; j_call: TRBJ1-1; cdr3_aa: CASKSNTGNTEAFF; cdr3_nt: TGTGCCAGTAAATCGAACACAGGGAACACTGAAGCTTTCTTT
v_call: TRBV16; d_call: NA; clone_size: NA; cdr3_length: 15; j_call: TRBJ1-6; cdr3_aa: CASSQSQDRNSPLHF; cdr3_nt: TGTGCCAGCAGCCAATCACAGGACCGTAATTCACCCCTCCACTTT
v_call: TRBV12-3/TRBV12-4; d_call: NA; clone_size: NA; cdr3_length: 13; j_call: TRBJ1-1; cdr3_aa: CASTLRGVTEAFF; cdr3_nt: TGTGCCAGCACTCTTAGGGGGGTCACTGAAGCTTTCTTT
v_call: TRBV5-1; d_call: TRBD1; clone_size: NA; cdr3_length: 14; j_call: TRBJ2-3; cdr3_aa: CASSVGTGWDTQYF; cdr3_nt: TGCGCCAGCAGCGTTGGGACAGGGTGGGATACGCAGTATTTT
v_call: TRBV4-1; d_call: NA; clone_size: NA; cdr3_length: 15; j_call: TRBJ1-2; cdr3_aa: CASSQEGAGGYGYTF; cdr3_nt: TGCGCCAGCAGCCAAGAGGGGGCGGGGGGCTATGGCTACACCTTC
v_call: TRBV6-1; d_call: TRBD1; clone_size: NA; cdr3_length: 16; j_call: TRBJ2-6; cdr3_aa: CASSEGQGAGANVLTF; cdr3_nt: TGTGCCAGCAGTGAAGGACAGGGCGCTGGGGCCAACGTCCTGACTTTC
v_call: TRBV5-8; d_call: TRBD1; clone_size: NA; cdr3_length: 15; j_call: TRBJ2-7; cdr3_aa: CASRVRDRVSYEQYF; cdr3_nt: TGTGCCAGCAGGGTCAGGGACAGAGTCTCCTACGAGCAGTACTTC
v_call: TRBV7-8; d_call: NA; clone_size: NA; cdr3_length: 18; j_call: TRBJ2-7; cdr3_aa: CASSLYGRRDRPSYEQYF; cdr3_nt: TGTGCCAGCAGCTTATACGGTCGCCGGGACCGCCCTTCCTACGAGCAGTACTTC
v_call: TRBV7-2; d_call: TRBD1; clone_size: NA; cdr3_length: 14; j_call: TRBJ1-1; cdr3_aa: CASSYGQAATEAFF; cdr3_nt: TGTGCCAGCAGCTACGGACAGGCTGCCACTGAAGCTTTCTTT
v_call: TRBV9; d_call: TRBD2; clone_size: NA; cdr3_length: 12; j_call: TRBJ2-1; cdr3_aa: CASSSTTSGQFF; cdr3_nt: TGTGCCAGCAGCTCGACGACTAGCGGGCAGTTCTTC
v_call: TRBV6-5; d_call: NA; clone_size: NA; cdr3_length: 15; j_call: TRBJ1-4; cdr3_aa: CASSFSTSRDEKLFF; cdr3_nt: TGTGCCAGCAGTTTTTCAACGAGTCGGGATGAAAAACTGTTTTTT
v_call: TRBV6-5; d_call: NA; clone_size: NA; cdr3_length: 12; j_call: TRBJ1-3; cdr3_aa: CASSPSGNTIYF; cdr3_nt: TGTGCCAGCAGTCCCTCTGGAAACACCATATATTTT
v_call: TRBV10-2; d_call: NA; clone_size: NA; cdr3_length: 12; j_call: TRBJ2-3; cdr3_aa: CASKQGGDTQYF; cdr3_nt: TGCGCCAGTAAACAGGGAGGGGATACGCAGTATTTT
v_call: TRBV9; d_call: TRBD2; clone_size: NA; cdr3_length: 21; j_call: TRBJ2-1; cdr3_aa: CASSVVTGTSGIAAQHNEQFF; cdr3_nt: TGTGCCAGCAGCGTAGTTACCGGGACTAGCGGAATCGCGGCACAACACAATGAGCAGTTCTTC
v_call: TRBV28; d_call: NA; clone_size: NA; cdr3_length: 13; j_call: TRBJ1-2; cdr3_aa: CASSLGGKKGYTF; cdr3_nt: TGTGCCAGCAGTTTGGGGGGTAAGAAGGGCTACACCTTC
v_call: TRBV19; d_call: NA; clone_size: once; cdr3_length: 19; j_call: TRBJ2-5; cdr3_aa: CASSISVGGATPNKETQYF; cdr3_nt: TGTGCCAGTAGTATATCTGTAGGGGGGGCTACCCCAAACAAAGAGACCCAGTACTTC
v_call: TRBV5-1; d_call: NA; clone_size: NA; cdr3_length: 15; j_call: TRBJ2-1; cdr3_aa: CASSFDRSSYNEQFF; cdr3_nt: TGCGCCAGCAGCTTTGACAGGTCGTCCTACAATGAGCAGTTCTTC
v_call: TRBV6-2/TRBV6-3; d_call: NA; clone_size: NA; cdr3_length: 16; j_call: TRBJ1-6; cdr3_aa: CASSRTRQPLNSPLHF; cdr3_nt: TGTGCCAGCAGTCGCACCCGACAGCCTCTTAATTCACCCCTCCACTTT